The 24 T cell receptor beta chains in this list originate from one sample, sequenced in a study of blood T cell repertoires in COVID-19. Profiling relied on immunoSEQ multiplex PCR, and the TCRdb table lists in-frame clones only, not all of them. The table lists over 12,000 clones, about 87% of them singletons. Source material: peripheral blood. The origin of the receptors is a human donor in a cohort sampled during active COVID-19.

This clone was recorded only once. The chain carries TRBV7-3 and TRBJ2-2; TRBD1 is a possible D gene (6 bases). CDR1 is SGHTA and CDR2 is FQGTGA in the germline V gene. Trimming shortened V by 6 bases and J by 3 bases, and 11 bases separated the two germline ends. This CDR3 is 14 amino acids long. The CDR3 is CASSSRTDTGELFF. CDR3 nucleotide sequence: TGTGCCAGCAGTAGTCGGACAGACACCGGGGAGCTGTTTTTT.

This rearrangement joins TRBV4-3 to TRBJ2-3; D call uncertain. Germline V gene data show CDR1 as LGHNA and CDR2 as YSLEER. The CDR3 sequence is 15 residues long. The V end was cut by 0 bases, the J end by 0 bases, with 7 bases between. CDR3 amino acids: CASSQEMTSTDTQYF. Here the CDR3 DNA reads TGCGCCAGCAGCCAAGAGATGACTAGCACAGATACGCAGTATTTT.

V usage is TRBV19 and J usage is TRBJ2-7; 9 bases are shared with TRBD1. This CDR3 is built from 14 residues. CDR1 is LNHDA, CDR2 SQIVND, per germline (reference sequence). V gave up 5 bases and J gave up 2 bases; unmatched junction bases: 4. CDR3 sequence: CASSGGTGTYEQYF. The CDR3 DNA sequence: TGTGCCAGTAGTGGAGGGACAGGGACCTACGAGCAGTACTTC.

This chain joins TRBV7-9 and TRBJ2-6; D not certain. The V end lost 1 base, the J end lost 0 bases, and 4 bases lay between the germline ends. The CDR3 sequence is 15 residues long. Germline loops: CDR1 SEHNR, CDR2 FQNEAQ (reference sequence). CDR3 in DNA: TGTGCCAGCAGCTTAGTCAACTCTGGGGCCAACGTCCTGACTTTC. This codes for CASSLVNSGANVLTF. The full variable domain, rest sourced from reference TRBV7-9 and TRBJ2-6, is DTGVSQNPRHKITKRGQNVTFRCDPISEHNRLYWYRQTLGQGPEFLTYFQNEAQLEKSRLLSDRFSAERPKGSFSTLEIQRTEQGDSAMYLCASSLVNSGANVLTFGAGSRLTVL.

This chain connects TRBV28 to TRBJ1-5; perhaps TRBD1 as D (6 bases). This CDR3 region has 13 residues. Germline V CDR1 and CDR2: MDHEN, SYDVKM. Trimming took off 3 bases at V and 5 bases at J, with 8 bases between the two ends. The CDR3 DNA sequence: TGTGCCAGCAGTTTGCCAGGGGATCAGCCCCAGCATTTT. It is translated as CASSLPGDQPQHF.

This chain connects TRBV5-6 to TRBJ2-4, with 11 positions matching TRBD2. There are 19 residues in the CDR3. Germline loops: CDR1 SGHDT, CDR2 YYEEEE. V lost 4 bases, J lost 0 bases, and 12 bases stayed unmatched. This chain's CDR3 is CASSPGGLADNIAKNIQYF. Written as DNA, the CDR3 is TGTGCCAGCAGCCCAGGGGGACTAGCGGACAACATAGCCAAAAACATTCAGTACTTC.

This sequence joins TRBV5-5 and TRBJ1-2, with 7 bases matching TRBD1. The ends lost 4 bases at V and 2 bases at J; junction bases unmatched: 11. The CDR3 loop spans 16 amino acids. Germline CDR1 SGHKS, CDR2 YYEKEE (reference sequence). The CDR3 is CASSPRQGQWNYGYTF. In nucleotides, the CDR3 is TGTGCCAGCAGCCCACGGCAGGGACAGTGGAACTATGGCTACACCTTC.

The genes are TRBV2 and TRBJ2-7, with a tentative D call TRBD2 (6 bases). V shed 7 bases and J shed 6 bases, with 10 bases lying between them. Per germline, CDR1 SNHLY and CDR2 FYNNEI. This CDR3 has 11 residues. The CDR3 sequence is CASTGASEQYF. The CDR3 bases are TGTGCCAGCACGGGAGCGAGCGAGCAGTACTTC. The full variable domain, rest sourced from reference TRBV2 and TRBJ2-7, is EPEVTQTPSHQVTQMGQEVILRCVPISNHLYFYWYRQILGQKVEFLVSFYNNEISEKSEIFDDQFSVERPDGSNFTLKIRSTKLEDSAMYFCASTGASEQYFGPGTRLTVT.

The CDR3 sequence is CSAGDHYEQYF. CDR3 nucleotide sequence: TGCAGTGCGGGCGACCACTACGAGCAGTACTTC. The chain recombines TRBV20-1 with TRBJ2-7; D not certain. This CDR3 has 11 residues. Trimming shortened V by 6 bases and J by 3 bases, and 9 bases separated the two germline ends. The germline V gene encodes CDR1 DFQATT and CDR2 SNEGSKA (reference sequence).

This CDR3 is CASSQGAGANTEAFF. The CDR3 nucleotides read TGCGCCAGCAGCCAAGGGGCAGGGGCGAACACTGAAGCTTTCTTT. The V call is TRBV4-3, the J call TRBJ1-1; tentative D call: TRBD1 (6 bases). This CDR3 contains 15 residues. Germline V gene lookup returns CDR1 LGHNA and CDR2 YSLEER. Trimming stripped 1 base from V and 1 base from J, with 10 bases between.

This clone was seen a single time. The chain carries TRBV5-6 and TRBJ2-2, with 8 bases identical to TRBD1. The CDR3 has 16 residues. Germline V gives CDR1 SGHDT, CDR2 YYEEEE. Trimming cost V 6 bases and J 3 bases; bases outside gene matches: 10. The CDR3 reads CASTLTGTGDTGELFF. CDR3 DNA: TGTGCCAGCACCTTAACCGGGACAGGCGACACCGGGGAGCTGTTTTTT.

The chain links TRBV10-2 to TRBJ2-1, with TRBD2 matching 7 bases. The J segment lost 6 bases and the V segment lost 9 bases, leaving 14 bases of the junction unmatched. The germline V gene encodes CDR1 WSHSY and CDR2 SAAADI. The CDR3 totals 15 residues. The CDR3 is CASSTPRGLVNEQFF. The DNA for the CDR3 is TGCGCCAGTTCCACTCCCCGTGGACTAGTCAATGAGCAGTTCTTC.

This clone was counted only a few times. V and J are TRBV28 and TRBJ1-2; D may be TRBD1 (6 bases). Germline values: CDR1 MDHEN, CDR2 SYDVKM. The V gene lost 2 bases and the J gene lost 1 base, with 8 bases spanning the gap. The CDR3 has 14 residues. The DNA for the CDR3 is TGTGCCAGCAGTTTAACAGGGAGTAACTATGGCTACACCTTC. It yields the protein CASSLTGSNYGYTF.

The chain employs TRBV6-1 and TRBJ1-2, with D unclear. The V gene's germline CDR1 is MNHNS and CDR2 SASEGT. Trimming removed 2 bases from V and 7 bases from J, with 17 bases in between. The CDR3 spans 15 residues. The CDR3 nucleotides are TGTGCCAGCAGTGAACCCAGTGTCGGCGGAGTTGGCTACACCTTC. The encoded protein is CASSEPSVGGVGYTF.

The CDR3 region has the DNA TGCAGCGCAGGACAGGGGGAAGAGACCCAGTACTTC. Residues: CSAGQGEETQYF. The chain employs TRBV29-1 and TRBJ2-5; 10 bases are a match to TRBD1. Per the germline V gene, CDR1 is SQVTM and CDR2 is ANQGSEA. The V and J ends lost 7 bases and 3 bases, in that order; junction bases with no gene match: 2. This CDR3 is built from 12 residues.

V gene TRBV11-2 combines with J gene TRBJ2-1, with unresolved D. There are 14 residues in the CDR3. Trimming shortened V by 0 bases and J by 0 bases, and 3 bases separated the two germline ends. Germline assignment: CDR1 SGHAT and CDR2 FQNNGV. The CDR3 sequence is CASSLEYSYNEQFF. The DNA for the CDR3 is TGTGCCAGCAGCTTAGAATACTCCTACAATGAGCAGTTCTTC.

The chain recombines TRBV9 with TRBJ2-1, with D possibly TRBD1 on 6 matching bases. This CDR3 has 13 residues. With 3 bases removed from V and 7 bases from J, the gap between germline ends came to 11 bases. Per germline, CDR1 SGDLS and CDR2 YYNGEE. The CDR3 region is CASSARQGNEQFF. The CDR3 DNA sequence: TGTGCCAGCAGCGCACGGCAGGGGAATGAGCAGTTCTTC.

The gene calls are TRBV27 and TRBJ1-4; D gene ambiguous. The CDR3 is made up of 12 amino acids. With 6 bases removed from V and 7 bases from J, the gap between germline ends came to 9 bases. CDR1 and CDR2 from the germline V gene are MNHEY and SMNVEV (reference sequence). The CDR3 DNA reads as TGTGCCAGCAGCCGGGAGGGTGAAAAACTGTTTTTT. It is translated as CASSREGEKLFF. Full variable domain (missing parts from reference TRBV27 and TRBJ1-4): EAQVTQNPRYLITVTGKKLTVTCSQNMNHEYMSWYRQDPGLGLRQIYYSMNVEVTDKGDVPEGYKVSRKEKRNFPLILESPSPNQTSLYFCASSREGEKLFFGSGTQLSVL.

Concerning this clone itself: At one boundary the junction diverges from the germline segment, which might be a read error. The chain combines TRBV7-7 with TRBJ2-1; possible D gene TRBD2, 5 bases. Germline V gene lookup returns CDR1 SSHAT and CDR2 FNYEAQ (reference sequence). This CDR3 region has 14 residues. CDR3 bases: TGTGCTAGCAGCCGGGATGCGGTAAACAATGAGCAGTTCTTC. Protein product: CASSRDAVNNEQFF.

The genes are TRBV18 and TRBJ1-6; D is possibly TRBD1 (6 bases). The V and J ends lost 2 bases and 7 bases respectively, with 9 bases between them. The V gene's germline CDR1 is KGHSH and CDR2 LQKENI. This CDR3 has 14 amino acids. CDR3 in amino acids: CASSPAGENSPLHF. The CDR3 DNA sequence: TGTGCCAGCTCACCAGCAGGGGAAAATTCACCCCTCCACTTT.

CDR3 nucleotide sequence: TGTGCCAGCATTCCTGTAGGGGCTCTGGGGTCGCGAGCTGGGGCCAACGTCCTGACTTTC. Protein sequence: CASIPVGALGSRAGANVLTF. The chain uses TRBV5-8 and TRBJ2-6; possibly TRBD1 for D (5 bases). CDR1 SGHTS and CDR2 YDEGEE come from the germline V gene. This CDR3 spans 20 amino acids. The V end was cut by 6 bases, the J end by 2 bases, with 27 bases between.

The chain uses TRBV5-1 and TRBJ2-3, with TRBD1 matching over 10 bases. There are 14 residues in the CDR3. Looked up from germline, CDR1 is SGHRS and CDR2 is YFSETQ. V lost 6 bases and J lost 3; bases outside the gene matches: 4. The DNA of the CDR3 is TGCGCCAGCACTCCGGGACAGGGGACAGATACGCAGTATTTT. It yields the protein CASTPGQGTDTQYF.

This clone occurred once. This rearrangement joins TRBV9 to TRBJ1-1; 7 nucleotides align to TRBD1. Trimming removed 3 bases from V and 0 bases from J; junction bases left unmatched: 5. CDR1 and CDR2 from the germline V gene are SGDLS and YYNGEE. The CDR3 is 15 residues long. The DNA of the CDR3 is TGTGCCAGCAGCGCGTCGGGACAGATGAACACTGAAGCTTTCTTT. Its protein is CASSASGQMNTEAFF.

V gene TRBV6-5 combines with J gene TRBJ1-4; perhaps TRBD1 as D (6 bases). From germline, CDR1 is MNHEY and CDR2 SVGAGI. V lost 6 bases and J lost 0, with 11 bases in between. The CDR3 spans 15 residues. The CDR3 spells CASRGTPATNEKLFF. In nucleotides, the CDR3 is TGTGCCAGCAGAGGGACACCTGCAACTAATGAAAAACTGTTTTTT.